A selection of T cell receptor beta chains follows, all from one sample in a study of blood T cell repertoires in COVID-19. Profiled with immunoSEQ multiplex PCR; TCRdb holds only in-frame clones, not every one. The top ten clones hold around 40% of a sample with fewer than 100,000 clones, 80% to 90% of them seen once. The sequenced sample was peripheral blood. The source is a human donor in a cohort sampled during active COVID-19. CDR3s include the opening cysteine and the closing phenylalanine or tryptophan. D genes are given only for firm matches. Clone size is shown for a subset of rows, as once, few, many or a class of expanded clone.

TGTGCCAGCAGTCCACCGCCTAGGGGTAGAGGCAACTATGGCTACACCTTC	CASSPPPRGRGNYGYTF	TRBV27	TRBJ1-2	.	few
TGTGCCAGCCAGGCGGGGGCCAGCGCAGATACGCAGTATTTT	CASQAGASADTQYF	TRBV9	TRBJ2-3	.	.
TGTGCCAGCAGCCAACCGGGGGTGGGGACTGAAGCTTTCTTT	CASSQPGVGTEAFF	TRBV3-1/TRBV3-2	TRBJ1-1	.	.
TGTGCCAGCAGCCCCCCTGTTGGGACAGGGGGTTATGAGCAGTTCTTC	CASSPPVGTGGYEQFF	TRBV3-1/TRBV3-2	TRBJ2-1	TRBD1	.
TGTGCCAGCTCACCACTTAGCGAACGCACCGGGGAGCTGTTTTTT	CASSPLSERTGELFF	TRBV18	TRBJ2-2	.	.
TGTGCCAGCAGCAGAGGACAGAACTCCAATCAGCCCCAGCATTTT	CASSRGQNSNQPQHF	TRBV11-2	TRBJ1-5	.	.
TGTGCCAGCAGTTCCTATACCTACACCGGGGAGCTGTTTTTT	CASSSYTYTGELFF	TRBV6-2/TRBV6-3	TRBJ2-2	.	.
TGTGCCAGCAGTGGGGGTGGTAGCGGGAGCACAGATACGCAGTATTTT	CASSGGGSGSTDTQYF	TRBV28	TRBJ2-3	TRBD2	.
TGTGCCAGCCCGGGACAGGGTAACAATTCACCCCTCCACTTT	CASPGQGNNSPLHF	TRBV6-5	TRBJ1-6	TRBD1	.
TGTGCCAGCAGCTTAGCGTGGGCAGCCAGCACAGATACGCAGTATTTT	CASSLAWAASTDTQYF	TRBV7-8	TRBJ2-3	.	.
TGTGCCAGCAGCTTGCTATTTAGAAAAGTTGAAGCTTTCTTT	CASSLLFRKVEAFF	TRBV11-2	TRBJ1-1	.	.
TGCGCCAGCAGCTTAGGGACTAGCTCCTACAATGAGCAGTTCTTC	CASSLGTSSYNEQFF	TRBV5-1	TRBJ2-1	TRBD2	once
TGTGCCAGCAGCCCTAACCCTAGCAATCAGCCCCAGCATTTT	CASSPNPSNQPQHF	TRBV7-2	TRBJ1-5	.	.
TGTGCCAGCAGCTCGTTGGCGGTCGGGACCCAGTACTTC	CASSSLAVGTQYF	TRBV11-2	TRBJ2-5	.	.
TGTGCCAGCAGTTTATCGGAACAGTCTTTCTATGGCTACACCTTC	CASSLSEQSFYGYTF	TRBV6-5	TRBJ1-2	.	.
TGTGCCTGGAGTGTAATGCGGGGGATAGAGACCCAGTACTTC	CAWSVMRGIETQYF	TRBV30	TRBJ2-5	TRBD2	.
TGCAGCGTTCCGGGACACGATTATTTCGGCGGGGAGCTGTTTTTT	CSVPGHDYFGGELFF	TRBV29-1	TRBJ2-2	.	.
TGTGCCAGCAGCTTAGGCCCCATAGCGGGAGCCTACGAGCAGTACTTC	CASSLGPIAGAYEQYF	TRBV11-3	TRBJ2-7	TRBD2	.
TGTGCCAGCAGCCTGACAGTTTACAATGAGCAGTTCTTC	CASSLTVYNEQFF	TRBV5-5	TRBJ2-1	.	.
TGTGCCACCTTAAGACAGGGTCGGTCTGAAGCTTTCTTT	CATLRQGRSEAFF	TRBV19	TRBJ1-1	TRBD1	.
TGTGCCAGCAGCCTCGAGGGAGGTGAAGCTTTCTTT	CASSLEGGEAFF	TRBV3-1/TRBV3-2	TRBJ1-1	.	.
TGTGCCAGCAGCTACGGGGTGTCCTACGAGCAGTACTTC	CASSYGVSYEQYF	TRBV3-1/TRBV3-2	TRBJ2-7	.	.
TGTGCCAGCAGCGTAACTAGCGGGGGGAATGGTGAGCAGTTCTTC	CASSVTSGGNGEQFF	TRBV9	TRBJ2-1	TRBD2	.
TGTGCCAGCAGTTCCCATGAGACAGGACGCTATGGCTACACCTTC	CASSSHETGRYGYTF	TRBV28	TRBJ1-2	.	.
TGTGCCAGCAGAAAACAGGTCTTCACAGATACGCAGTATTTT	CASRKQVFTDTQYF	TRBV7-9	TRBJ2-3	.	.
TGCGCCACCAGGGCGGGACTAGCAGCAGCCGTGCAGTACTTC	CATRAGLAAAVQYF	TRBV10-2	TRBJ2-7	TRBD2	.
TGTGCCAGCAGTCAGACTAGCGGGACTCTCCTCCAAGAGACCCAGTACTTC	CASSQTSGTLLQETQYF	TRBV6-2/TRBV6-3	TRBJ2-5	TRBD2	.
TGTGCCAGCAGCTCAAAAGCTCCCATTTGCAAAGAAAACATTCAGTACTTC	CASSSKAPICKENIQYF	TRBV3-1/TRBV3-2	TRBJ2-4	.	.
TGCGCCAGCAGCCAAGCCTTGAGACAGGGGTTCGGCTACACCTTC	CASSQALRQGFGYTF	TRBV4-3	TRBJ1-2	TRBD1	.
TGTGCCAGTAGTGTCCTACTAGCGGGTGGCTACGAGCAGTACTTC	CASSVLLAGGYEQYF	TRBV19	TRBJ2-7	TRBD2	.
TGTGCCAGCTTTACGACTAGCGGGAGGAGGAATGAGCAGTTCTTC	CASFTTSGRRNEQFF	TRBV6-6	TRBJ2-1	TRBD2	.
TGTGCCAGCAGTTACTCGGACAGGGGGCCCTACGAGCAGTACTTC	CASSYSDRGPYEQYF	TRBV6-5	TRBJ2-7	TRBD1	.
TGTGCCAGCTCACCACATCATGATCAGCCCCAGCATTTT	CASSPHHDQPQHF	TRBV18	TRBJ1-5	.	once
TGTGCCAGCAGCTCGTCACCTGCTCGGGAGACCCAGTACTTC	CASSSSPARETQYF	TRBV7-2	TRBJ2-5	.	.
TGTGCCAGCAGTTATGGACAGGAGCCCTACAATGAGCAGTTCTTC	CASSYGQEPYNEQFF	TRBV27	TRBJ2-1	TRBD1	few
TGTGCCAGCAGCTTAGCCGGGACAGGGGACTCTGGAAACACCATATATTTT	CASSLAGTGDSGNTIYF	TRBV13	TRBJ1-3	TRBD1	.
TGCGCCAGCAGCTCAAAAGCGGAAGCCTACAATGAGCAGTTCTTC	CASSSKAEAYNEQFF	TRBV5-1	TRBJ2-1	.	.
TGTGCCAGTCGGCGGGGCGGATCTTATGGCTACACCTTC	CASRRGGSYGYTF	TRBV27	TRBJ1-2	.	.
TGTGCCAGCAGCTTTAGGACTAGCGGGAGGATGAACGAGCAGTACTTC	CASSFRTSGRMNEQYF	TRBV5-8	TRBJ2-7	TRBD2	.
TGTGCCTGGAGGGCAAAGGGGCTTCTCAGCTATGGCTACACCTTC	CAWRAKGLLSYGYTF	TRBV30	TRBJ1-2	.	once
TGTGCCAGCAGCTTAGCATCGACAGGGGGTAAAGAGACCCAGTACTTC	CASSLASTGGKETQYF	TRBV7-2	TRBJ2-5	TRBD1	.
TGTGCCAGCAGCCCGCTCAGTTTAACCTATGGCTACACCTTC	CASSPLSLTYGYTF	TRBV14	TRBJ1-2	.	.
TGTGCCAGCAGCCAATCCGGGTCAGTCTCCTACGAGCAGTACTTC	CASSQSGSVSYEQYF	TRBV3-1/TRBV3-2	TRBJ2-7	.	once
TGTGCCAGAAGCTTGGCCAAAAGGACAGGGGCCAGGGGTTCACCCCTCCACTTT	CARSLAKRTGARGSPLHF	TRBV5-3	TRBJ1-6	TRBD1	.
TGTGCCAGCCCTCAGGGTCAGCAGTACTTC	CASPQGQQYF	TRBV21-1	TRBJ2-7	.	once
TGTGCCAGCTTACAGGGGGACTCTGGGGCCAACGTCCTGACTTTC	CASLQGDSGANVLTF	TRBV19	TRBJ2-6	TRBD1	.
TGCGCCAGCAGCAAGACAGGGGCCACCACTGAAGCTTTCTTT	CASSKTGATTEAFF	TRBV4-1	TRBJ1-1	TRBD1	.
TGTGCCAGCACCTCCTCAGGCATCTCTGGAAACACCATATATTTT	CASTSSGISGNTIYF	TRBV11-2	TRBJ1-3	.	.
TGTGCCAGCAGTGCGACTACAGGGGGGGATGGCTACACCTTC	CASSATTGGDGYTF	TRBV6-2/TRBV6-3	TRBJ1-2	TRBD1	.
TGTGCCAGCAGCTTCTTCGGGGGGCGTGTTACTGAAGCTTTCTTT	CASSFFGGRVTEAFF	TRBV5-6	TRBJ1-1	.	.
TGCGCCAGCAGCCAAAGTTCACTGGGGACAGGGGAACAAGAGACCCAGTACTTC	CASSQSSLGTGEQETQYF	TRBV4-1	TRBJ2-5	TRBD1	.